The 18 T cell receptor beta chains presented below share a single source sample, sequenced in a study of graft-versus-host responses after intestinal transplantation. The antigens of these receptors remain unknown. Clones were sequenced by immunoSEQ multiplex PCR, and TCRdb holds only the in-frame ones, with some missing. The table includes around 99,000 clones, over 80% detected once. The sequences come from unstimulated CD4+ T cells sorted from spleen or lymph node cells, collected before transplant. The receptor source for this set is a human donor who was the organ donor for an intestinal transplant.

This clone was seen more than once but under ten times. The DNA of the CDR3 is TGTGCCATCAGTGAGTCGATTGGAATTAATGAAAAACTGTTTTTT. Its translation is CAISESIGINEKLFF. The chain is built from TRBV10-3 and TRBJ1-4; no firm D call. The ends were cut back, 0 bases at V and 4 bases at J, with 9 bases in the middle. Germline CDR1 and CDR2: ENHRY and SYGVKD. The CDR3 extends over 15 amino acids.

The chain employs TRBV7-3 and TRBJ2-6; either TRBD1 or TRBD2 may fit D (5 bases each). The V and J ends lost 2 bases and 0 bases respectively, with 14 bases between them. There are 18 residues in the CDR3. The germline CDR1 and CDR2 sequences are SGHTA and FQGTGA. The CDR3 DNA follows: TGTGCCAGCAGCTTATCTAAGGGGACCGTCTCTGGGGCCAACGTCCTGACTTTC. It is translated as CASSLSKGTVSGANVLTF.

The rearrangement joins TRBV25-1 to TRBJ2-2, with D perhaps matching TRBD2 (6 bases). CDR1 is MGHDK and CDR2 is SYGVNS in the germline V gene. This CDR3 has 15 amino acids. V was cut by 3 bases and J by 0 bases, with 8 bases left in between. CDR3 in amino acids: CASSDPGANTGELFF. CDR3 coding DNA: TGTGCCAGCAGTGATCCGGGGGCGAACACCGGGGAGCTGTTTTTT.

The chain combines TRBV5-1 with TRBJ2-7; D may correspond to TRBD1 or TRBD2 (6 bases each). Germline CDR1 SGHRS, CDR2 YFSETQ. The CDR3 is made up of 15 amino acids. Deletions cut 4 bases from V and 0 bases from J, with 14 bases between. In DNA, the CDR3 is TGCGCCAGCAGCCAAAGGCCGGGGGCCTCCTACGAGCAGTACTTC. This translates into CASSQRPGASYEQYF.

This sequence joins TRBV5-6 and TRBJ2-6; D is unclear. CDR3 length: 14 residues. V lost 1 base and J 0 bases, leaving 2 bases between the germline ends. The germline gives CDR1 SGHDT, CDR2 YYEEEE. The CDR3 sequence is CASSLYSGANVLTF. CDR3 sequence (DNA): TGTGCCAGCAGCTTGTACTCTGGGGCCAACGTCCTGACTTTC. The full variable domain, rest sourced from reference TRBV5-6 and TRBJ2-6, is DAGVTQSPTHLIKTRGQQVTLRCSPKSGHDTVSWYQQALGQGPQFIFQYYEEEERQRGNFPDRFSGHQFPNYSSELNVNALLLGDSALYLCASSLYSGANVLTFGAGSRLTVL.

The chain joins TRBV19 to TRBJ1-1; possibly TRBD1 for D (6 bases). With 4 bases removed from V and 1 base from J, the gap between germline ends came to 13 bases. Looked up from germline, CDR1 is LNHDA and CDR2 is SQIVND (reference sequence). The CDR3 consists of 15 residues. In DNA, the CDR3 is TGTGCCAGTAGTACAAGGGGGACGGGGAACACTGAAGCTTTCTTT. Its translation: CASSTRGTGNTEAFF.

This clone has only a few counts. The chain combines TRBV19 with TRBJ1-1; 10 bases align to TRBD1. The trim removed 5 bases at V and 1 base at J, leaving 7 bases unmatched. CDR1 is LNHDA and CDR2 is SQIVND in the germline V gene (reference sequence). The CDR3 totals 16 residues. The CDR3 coding sequence is TGTGCCAGTAGTCCTCGGACAGGGGGTGGGAACACTGAAGCTTTCTTT. This codes for CASSPRTGGGNTEAFF.

The chain links TRBV19 to TRBJ1-2; possibly TRBD1 for D (6 bases). Trimming took off 7 bases at V and 4 bases at J, with 19 bases between the two ends. CDR1 LNHDA and CDR2 SQIVND come from the germline V gene (reference sequence). This CDR3 is built from 15 residues. The CDR3 nucleotides read TGTGCCAGTACTCCACAGGGAAATCCGGTCTATGGCTACACCTTC. Protein: CASTPQGNPVYGYTF.

This chain connects TRBV5-5 to TRBJ1-5; TRBD1 aligns across 7 bases. Per the germline V gene, CDR1 is SGHKS and CDR2 is YYEKEE (reference sequence). The junction had 10 bases not matched to a gene; V was cut back by 3 bases and J by 7 bases. The CDR3 is made up of 15 amino acids. The CDR3 DNA reads TGTGCCAGCAGCTGGGACAACAGGGGTGGCCAGCCCCAGCATTTT. Translated: CASSWDNRGGQPQHF.

The CDR3 nucleotides read TGTGCCAGCAGCTTTGGGGGCACGGCGGGCCGGGAGACCCAGTACTTC. It is translated as CASSFGGTAGRETQYF. The genes are TRBV7-9 and TRBJ2-5; D is possibly TRBD1 (6 bases). Trimming stripped 3 bases from V and 5 bases from J, with 19 bases between. The CDR3 is 16 residues long. Germline CDR1 is SEHNR and CDR2 is FQNEAQ (reference sequence). Combining the CDR3 with reference TRBV7-9 and TRBJ2-5 gives the whole variable domain DTGVSQNPRHKITKRGQNVTFRCDPISEHNRLYWYRQTLGQGPEFLTYFQNEAQLEKSRLLSDRFSAERPKGSFSTLEIQRTEQGDSAMYLCASSFGGTAGRETQYFGPGTRLLVL.

This clone was counted a few times. This chain links TRBV5-4 with TRBJ1-1; 8 positions match TRBD1. Germline-derived CDR1 and CDR2 are SGHNT and YYREEE (reference sequence). V shed 4 bases, J shed 1 base, and the junction held 6 bases outside the gene matches. CDR3 size: 15 residues. The CDR3 here is CASSLRTGGNTEAFF. For the CDR3, the DNA is TGTGCCAGCAGCCTTCGTACAGGGGGGAACACTGAAGCTTTCTTT.

The CDR3 coding sequence is TGTGCCAGCTCACCGGGACTAGCGACCTACAATGAGCAGTTCTTC. Protein sequence: CASSPGLATYNEQFF. The gene calls are TRBV18 and TRBJ2-1; 10 nucleotides align to TRBD2. The CDR3 is made up of 15 amino acids. V was clipped by 3 bases and J by 2 bases; unmatched bases: 1. Per germline, CDR1 KGHSH and CDR2 LQKENI.

The V and J genes are TRBV5-1 and TRBJ2-3; D ambiguous. Per germline, CDR1 SGHRS and CDR2 YFSETQ. V shed 0 bases and J shed 3 bases, with 14 bases lying between them. The CDR3 covers 16 residues. Here the CDR3 reads CASSLGWSGSTDTQYF. CDR3 nucleotides: TGCGCCAGCAGCTTGGGATGGTCTGGATCGACAGATACGCAGTATTTT.

This chain uses TRBV11-2 with TRBJ2-3; a possible D gene is TRBD1 (6 bases). This CDR3 has 15 residues. Trimming left V 5 bases short and J 0 bases short, with 12 bases between. In germline, CDR1 is SGHAT, CDR2 FQNNGV. DNA for the CDR3: TGTGCCAGCAGCCTGACAGGTTTGAGCACAGATACGCAGTATTTT. Translation gives CASSLTGLSTDTQYF.

This chain connects TRBV6-5 to TRBJ2-7, with 10 bases matching TRBD1. Germline values: CDR1 MNHEY, CDR2 SVGAGI. After removal of 4 bases from V and 7 bases from J, the junction contained 4 bases not matched to a gene. The CDR3 has 13 residues. CDR3 DNA: TGTGCCAGCAGTTCCCGGGACAGGGGAGAGCAGTACTTC. Residues: CASSSRDRGEQYF.

The chain has TRBV2 and TRBJ2-1, with 15 bases lining up with TRBD2. This CDR3 has 15 amino acids. The trim removed 6 bases at V and 15 bases at J, leaving 12 bases unmatched. Germline V gene data show CDR1 as SNHLY and CDR2 as FYNNEI. DNA for the CDR3: TGTGCCAGCAGGAGGACTAGCGGGAGGGCCGGAAGTCTGTTCTTC. This translates into CASRRTSGRAGSLFF. Full variable domain (rest looked up from reference TRBV2 and TRBJ2-1): EPEVTQTPSHQVTQMGQEVILRCVPISNHLYFYWYRQILGQKVEFLVSFYNNEISEKSEIFDDQFSVERPDGSNFTLKIRSTKLEDSAMYFCASRRTSGRAGSLFFGPGTRLTVL.

This clone was counted a single time. The CDR3 here is CASSLDFPGVHSPLHF. DNA for the CDR3: TGTGCCAGCAGCTTGGATTTTCCAGGGGTTCATTCACCCCTCCACTTT. The genes are TRBV5-4 and TRBJ1-6, with D perhaps TRBD1 (6 bases). The CDR3 extends over 16 amino acids. CDR1 is SGHNT, CDR2 YYREEE, per germline (reference sequence). V lost 0 bases and J 8 bases, leaving 15 bases between the germline ends.

CDR3 in DNA: TGTGCCAGCAGTGAACCGGTGACACAGAATGAGCAGTTCTTC. The encoded protein is CASSEPVTQNEQFF. The V and J genes are TRBV6-1 and TRBJ2-1; no firm D call. Germline assignment: CDR1 MNHNS and CDR2 SASEGT. Deletions cut 2 bases from V and 7 bases from J, with 12 bases between. CDR3 length equals 14 residues.